This T cell receptor beta chain was identified during a study of cytomegalovirus exposure and HLA in healthy donors. Study outcomes and limitations: Follow-up analysis later connected one missense variant in DCLRE1C with trimming of TCR beta V- and J-genes.

CDR1 SGDLS and CDR2 YYNGEE come from the germline V gene. Trimming shortened V by 9 bases and J by 0 bases, and 28 bases separated the two germline ends. This CDR3 comprises 19 residues. PCR involved 60 Vbeta and 13 Jbeta primers. TCRdb keeps only in-frame clones here, not all; method: immunoSEQ multiplex PCR. Of about 180,000 clones in the sample, more than 75% are singletons; the top ten hold roughly 2.5%. With regard to this clone: Its specificity is not known.

This sequence originates from a woman aged 25 to 39 in good health and CMV-seropositive. The chain is built from TRBV9 and TRBJ1-5, with D unclear. Sequencing was carried out using PBMCs. The DNA for the CDR3 is TGTGCCACCAGACGTAGCGGGTATTGGTCACTGTGTAGCAATCAGCCCCAGCATTTT. This gives the protein CATRRSGYWSLCSNQPQHF.